This T cell receptor (beta chain) was sequenced in a study of low-dose radiotherapy and immunotherapy resistance in tumors. Study information: Cyclophosphamide was given intravenously at 200 mg/m2 every two weeks, and each dose came one day before radiation and immunotherapy.

The CDR3 sequence is 16 residues long. With 5 bases clipped from V and 0 bases from J, the junction kept 10 bases outside the gene matches. CDR1 DFQATT and CDR2 SNEGSKA come from the germline V gene (reference sequence). Time point: before trial treatment. Every donor's regimen consisted of nivolumab, ipilimumab, aspirin, low-dose cyclophosphamide and low-dose radiotherapy. With TRAV- and TRBV-specific primers, first-strand cDNA was made, covering the alpha and beta chains. A roughly 20-cycle PCR with a constant-region primer and V-primer adapter amplified TCRs. TCRdb called the reads again in MiXCR, with one record for every CDR3 protein. The table has fewer than 90,000 distinct CDR3 sequences, approximately 31% seen once; the top ten hold around 10%.

This TCR derives from a female donor with ovarian cancer. This material consisted of PBMCs, taken before treatment. The rearrangement uses TRBV20-1 and TRBJ1-1; TRBD1 matches 9 bases. The CDR3: CSAPKPQGAMNTEAFF. The CDR3 bases are TGCAGTGCTCCCAAACCACAGGGGGCCATGAACACTGAAGCTTTCTTT.